Presented here are 18 T cell receptor beta chains from one specimen sequenced in a study of cytomegalovirus exposure and HLA in healthy donors. The PCR contained 60 Vbeta and 13 Jbeta primers. Using immunoSEQ multiplex PCR, the repertoire was profiled, and TCRdb retains in-frame clones only, with some absent. The sample holds 200,000 to 250,000 clones, approximately 84% seen once. What was sequenced was PBMCs. These receptor sequences come from a woman in her forties in good health and CMV-seronegative.

This clone is a singleton in its sample. The V and J genes are TRBV30 and TRBJ2-7; no clear D gene. From germline, CDR1 is GTSNPN and CDR2 SVGIG (reference sequence). Trimming cost V 2 bases and J 2 bases, with 10 bases left between them. The CDR3 loop spans 13 amino acids. The CDR3 nucleotides read TGTGCCTGGAGTTTCGGAGTCACCTACGAGCAGTACTTC. It encodes CAWSFGVTYEQYF. The full variable domain, in which reference TRBV30 and TRBJ2-7 provide the parts outside the CDR3, is SQTIHQWPATLVQPVGSPLSLECTVEGTSNPNLYWYRQAAGRGLQLLFYSVGIGQISSEVPQNLSASRPQDRQFILSSKKLLLSDSGFYLCAWSFGVTYEQYFGPGTRLTVT.

The chain joins TRBV6-1 to TRBJ1-1; no reliable D call. Germline-derived CDR1 and CDR2 are MNHNS and SASEGT. The length of the CDR3 is 15 residues. V was pared by 6 bases and J by 3 bases, with 17 bases between. CDR3 region: CASRVLGSGHTEAFF. DNA of the CDR3: TGTGCCAGCAGGGTTTTGGGTTCGGGTCACACTGAAGCTTTCTTT.

This chain uses TRBV30 with TRBJ1-1; D unresolved. The CDR3 is 14 residues long. The V end lost 4 bases, the J end lost 4 bases, and 16 bases lay between the germline ends. Germline CDR1 is GTSNPN and CDR2 is SVGIG (reference sequence). The CDR3 nucleotides read TGTGCCTGGAACCCCACAAGCGGAAGCACTGAAGCTTTCTTT. It yields the protein CAWNPTSGSTEAFF.

This chain joins TRBV5-1 and TRBJ1-1; no reliable D call. V was shortened by 3 bases and J by 1 base, with 10 bases between the two germline ends. The CDR3 has 14 residues. Germline V lookup: CDR1 SGHRS, CDR2 YFSETQ. This CDR3 reads CASSSQAGNTEAFF. CDR3 nucleotide sequence: TGCGCCAGCAGCTCCCAGGCGGGGAACACTGAAGCTTTCTTT.

This chain uses TRBV30 with TRBJ1-1; possibly TRBD1 for D (5 bases). The V end was cut by 8 bases, the J end by 2 bases, with 12 bases between. The CDR3 spans 12 residues. Germline V CDR1 and CDR2: GTSNPN, SVGIG (reference sequence). The CDR3 here is CAGARRNTEAFF. Here the CDR3 DNA reads TGTGCCGGGGCCCGGAGAAACACTGAAGCTTTCTTT.

V is TRBV27 and J is TRBJ2-6; a weak D match, TRBD1 (7 bases). CDR1 is MNHEY, CDR2 SMNVEV, per germline (reference sequence). The V gene lost 3 bases and the J gene lost 4 bases, with 13 bases spanning the gap. This CDR3 is built from 16 residues. The CDR3 loop is CASSFPGGSGANVLTF. DNA of the CDR3: TGTGCCAGCAGTTTCCCAGGGGGGTCGGGGGCCAACGTCCTGACTTTC. Combining the CDR3 with reference TRBV27 and TRBJ2-6 gives the whole variable domain EAQVTQNPRYLITVTGKKLTVTCSQNMNHEYMSWYRQDPGLGLRQIYYSMNVEVTDKGDVPEGYKVSRKEKRNFPLILESPSPNQTSLYFCASSFPGGSGANVLTFGAGSRLTVL.

The chain couples TRBV6-1 to TRBJ1-6; no clear D gene. V lost 4 bases and J 10 bases, leaving 11 bases between the germline ends. The CDR3 consists of 13 residues. Germline assignment: CDR1 MNHNS and CDR2 SASEGT. CDR3 coding DNA: TGTGCCAGCAGTGGGGAGGCGCGGTCACCCCTCCACTTT. It specifies CASSGEARSPLHF.

The rearrangement links TRBV19 to TRBJ2-7; D gene uncertain. V was shortened by 6 bases and J by 7 bases, with 25 bases between the two germline ends. The germline gives CDR1 LNHDA, CDR2 SQIVND (reference sequence). The CDR3 runs to 16 residues. CDR3 sequence reads: CASSPRSSLALSEQYF. The CDR3 nucleotides are TGTGCCAGTAGCCCAAGATCTAGTCTGGCCTTGAGTGAGCAGTACTTC.

This rearrangement joins TRBV19 to TRBJ2-6; D unclear. Per germline, CDR1 LNHDA and CDR2 SQIVND (reference sequence). This CDR3 comprises 17 residues. V lost 5 bases and J lost 1, with 15 bases in between. The CDR3 sequence is CASSEDISGSGANVLTF. The CDR3 coding sequence is TGTGCCAGTAGTGAAGACATTAGTGGGTCTGGGGCCAACGTCCTGACTTTC.

This clone was observed a handful of times. The V call is TRBV6-6, the J call TRBJ2-7, with a possible D match to TRBD2 (5 bases). CDR3 length equals 15 residues. Germline V lookup: CDR1 MNHNY, CDR2 SVGAGI (reference sequence). Trimming removed 6 bases at V and 1 base at J, with 16 bases between. The CDR3: CASSSRADWSYEQYF. CDR3 sequence (DNA): TGTGCCAGCAGCTCCCGAGCGGATTGGTCCTACGAGCAGTACTTC.

The chain recombines TRBV11-3 with TRBJ2-7; D possibly corresponds to TRBD1 (6 bases). The CDR3 runs 13 residues. Trimming left V 4 bases short and J 6 bases short, with 13 bases between. Looked up from germline, CDR1 is SGHNT and CDR2 is YENEEA. CDR3 residues: CASSSPGQVEQYF. The CDR3 DNA reads TGTGCCAGCAGCTCACCGGGACAAGTCGAGCAGTACTTC.

A single count supports this clone. This rearrangement joins TRBV6-5 to TRBJ2-7; a possible D gene is TRBD2 (6 bases). With 8 bases removed from V and 1 base from J, the gap between germline ends came to 12 bases. The CDR3 spans 13 residues. CDR1 is MNHEY, CDR2 SVGAGI, per germline. CDR3 nucleotide sequence: TGTGCCAGCCGTGGACGGGGGTCCTACGAGCAGTACTTC. Translating gives CASRGRGSYEQYF.

The V gene is TRBV11-3, the J gene TRBJ1-1, with 7 nucleotides matching TRBD1. V trimming: 5 bases; J trimming: 3 bases; junction bases outside the gene matches: 6. The CDR3 runs 14 residues. Germline values: CDR1 SGHNT, CDR2 YENEEA. This CDR3 is CASSPNRGDTEAFF. CDR3 nucleotide sequence: TGTGCCAGCAGCCCTAACAGGGGAGACACTGAAGCTTTCTTT. The full variable domain, rest sourced from reference TRBV11-3 and TRBJ1-1, is EAGVVQSPRYKIIEKKQPVAFWCNPISGHNTLYWYLQNLGQGPELLIRYENEEAVDDSQLPKDRFSAERLKGVDSTLKIQPAELGDSAVYLCASSPNRGDTEAFFGQGTRLTVV.

The chain couples TRBV19 to TRBJ2-1, with TRBD1 identical over 10 bases. CDR1 and CDR2 from the germline V gene are LNHDA and SQIVND (reference sequence). This CDR3 contains 15 residues. The V and J ends lost 5 bases and 4 bases, in that order; junction bases with no gene match: 5. CDR3 sequence (DNA): TGTGCCAGTAGTCCTAGGGGACAGGGGTACAATGAGCAGTTCTTC. Its protein is CASSPRGQGYNEQFF.

The chain carries TRBV6-5 and TRBJ1-2; TRBD1 matches at 9 bases. V was clipped by 5 bases and J by 7 bases; unmatched bases: 8. The CDR3 extends over 14 amino acids. Germline V gene sequence: CDR1 MNHEY, CDR2 SVGAGI. CDR3 DNA sequence: TGTGCCAGCAGTAGGGGACAGGGTCTGTCTGGCTACACCTTC. Its translation: CASSRGQGLSGYTF.

About this clone itself: The same CDR3 arises from other DNA sequences in this sample as well. This chain uses TRBV6-6 with TRBJ1-2; 11 bases map to TRBD1. The V gene's germline CDR1 is MNHNY and CDR2 SVGAGI (reference sequence). There are 14 residues in the CDR3. The V and J ends lost 6 bases and 4 bases, in that order; junction bases with no gene match: 4. CDR3 residues: CASSRGQGAYGYTF. The CDR3 DNA is TGTGCCAGCAGCCGAGGACAGGGGGCCTATGGCTACACCTTC.

Here the CDR3 DNA reads TGCGCCAGCAGCGAGTGGGGACAGGAAAACTATGGCTACACCTTC. It translates to CASSEWGQENYGYTF. The J gene is TRBJ1-2, the V gene TRBV5-1; TRBD1 aligns across 8 bases. V shed 4 bases, J shed 2 bases, and the junction held 7 bases outside the gene matches. Germline CDR1 reads SGHRS; CDR2 reads YFSETQ. This CDR3 comprises 15 residues.

This clone was seen only a few times. The chain carries TRBV5-1 and TRBJ2-1; D is perhaps TRBD1 (5 bases). The CDR3 sequence is 14 residues long. The V gene lost 4 bases and the J gene lost 3 bases, with 11 bases spanning the gap. Germline V gene data show CDR1 as SGHRS and CDR2 as YFSETQ. The CDR3 DNA sequence: TGCGCCAGCAGCCTCGAAGGGGTCTACAATGAGCAGTTCTTC. This sequence encodes CASSLEGVYNEQFF. The variable domain in full, completed from reference TRBV5-1 and TRBJ2-1, reads KAGVTQTPRYLIKTRGQQVTLSCSPISGHRSVSWYQQTPGQGLQFLFEYFSETQRNKGNFPGRFSGRQFSNSRSEMNVSTLELGDSALYLCASSLEGVYNEQFFGPGTRLTVL.